One and the same sample provided the 29 T cell receptor beta chains below, sequenced in a study of T cell responses to AZD1222 COVID-19 vaccine. Assay: immunoSEQ multiplex PCR; the TCRdb copy retains only in-frame clones and omits some. This table has around 160,000 clones, about 93% appearing once. The sample consisted of peripheral blood, taken on day 0 of AZD1222 vaccination. These receptors were collected from an adult in good health.

CDR3 loop: CASSITRDLSRNQPQHF. CDR3 DNA sequence: TGTGCCAGTAGTATCACCCGGGACCTAAGCCGCAATCAGCCCCAGCATTTT. The chain uses TRBV19 and TRBJ1-5; D might be TRBD1 (5 bases). Germline V gene sequence: CDR1 LNHDA, CDR2 SQIVND (reference sequence). This CDR3 is built from 17 residues. V was pared by 3 bases and J by 2 bases, with 17 bases between. The full variable domain, in which reference TRBV19 and TRBJ1-5 provide the parts outside the CDR3, is DGGITQSPKYLFRKEGQNVTLSCEQNLNHDAMYWYRQDPGQGLRLIYYSQIVNDFQKGDIAEGYSVSREKKESFPLTVTSAQKNPTAFYLCASSITRDLSRNQPQHFGDGTRLSIL.

This chain joins TRBV19 and TRBJ2-7; 8 bases are shared with TRBD1. The CDR3 length is 15 residues. V was clipped by 5 bases and J by 1 base; unmatched bases: 7. Germline V gene sequence: CDR1 LNHDA, CDR2 SQIVND (reference sequence). The CDR3 sequence is CASSPGQGVSYEQYF. The CDR3 DNA is TGTGCCAGTAGTCCCGGACAGGGTGTTTCCTACGAGCAGTACTTC. Supplemented by reference TRBV19 and TRBJ2-7, the full variable domain reads DGGITQSPKYLFRKEGQNVTLSCEQNLNHDAMYWYRQDPGQGLRLIYYSQIVNDFQKGDIAEGYSVSREKKESFPLTVTSAQKNPTAFYLCASSPGQGVSYEQYFGPGTRLTVT.

This clone was observed a few times. The J gene is TRBJ2-7, the V gene TRBV12-5, with D unclear. CDR3 size: 11 residues. V lost 10 bases to trimming and J lost 6 bases, with 13 bases between them. CDR1 is LGHNT and CDR2 is FRNRAP in the germline V gene. CDR3 region: CATPKESEQYF. The CDR3 coding sequence is TGTGCTACCCCCAAGGAGAGCGAGCAGTACTTC.

The rearrangement joins TRBV19 to TRBJ2-5, with D possibly TRBD1 on 6 matching bases. This CDR3 has 16 amino acids. Germline V lookup: CDR1 LNHDA, CDR2 SQIVND (reference sequence). Trimming cost V 3 bases and J 1 base, with 15 bases left between them. For the CDR3, the DNA is TGTGCCAGTAGTATTGACAGGATAAGCCTCCAAGAGACCCAGTACTTC. Translating gives CASSIDRISLQETQYF.

This chain uses TRBV29-1 with TRBJ2-1; D might be TRBD1 (6 bases). V was trimmed by 5 bases and J by 3 bases, leaving 17 bases between them. The CDR3 totals 15 residues. Germline CDR1 reads SQVTM; CDR2 reads ANQGSEA. The CDR3 region has the DNA TGCAGCGTTCCCGTTGTCAGGGGAATCTACAATGAGCAGTTCTTC. Protein sequence: CSVPVVRGIYNEQFF.

This clone showed up just a few times. This chain joins TRBV2 and TRBJ1-5, with 9 bases lining up with TRBD1. CDR1 is SNHLY, CDR2 FYNNEI, per germline. V gave up 6 bases and J gave up 0 bases; unmatched junction bases: 6. The CDR3 spans 16 residues. The CDR3 DNA sequence: TGTGCCAGCAGCCCTAACAGGGGGCTTAGCAATCAGCCCCAGCATTTT. It yields the protein CASSPNRGLSNQPQHF.

The CDR3: CASSLRQGNYGYTF. The CDR3 coding sequence is TGTGCCAGCAGCCTGAGACAGGGTAACTATGGCTACACCTTC. V is TRBV27 and J is TRBJ1-2; 7 bases are shared with TRBD1. This CDR3 spans 14 amino acids. Germline CDR1 reads MNHEY; CDR2 reads SMNVEV (reference sequence). The junction had 5 bases not matched to a gene; V was cut back by 6 bases and J by 1 base.

This clone has only a few counts. The chain carries TRBV4-2 and TRBJ1-5, with a tentative D call TRBD1 (6 bases). CDR1 and CDR2 (germline): LGHNA, YNFKEQ. With 0 bases removed from V and 0 bases from J, the gap between germline ends came to 12 bases. The CDR3 is made up of 17 amino acids. This CDR3 reads CASSQEQGRFSNQPQHF. The CDR3 bases are TGTGCCAGCAGCCAAGAACAGGGCCGCTTTAGCAATCAGCCCCAGCATTTT.

The V gene is TRBV18, the J gene TRBJ2-2; 8 positions agree with TRBD2. The CDR3 loop spans 14 amino acids. Unmatched junction bases numbered 2, after V lost 2 bases and J lost 6 bases. Germline V lookup: CDR1 KGHSH, CDR2 LQKENI. The CDR3 reads CASSPVAGSGELFF. The CDR3 nucleotides read TGTGCCAGCTCACCAGTAGCGGGGTCCGGGGAGCTGTTTTTT.

The chain joins TRBV11-2 to TRBJ2-7, with 10 bases fitting TRBD1. The CDR3 runs to 15 residues. V lost 5 bases to trimming and J lost 3 bases; unmatched junction nucleotides: 7. Germline V gives CDR1 SGHAT, CDR2 FQNNGV. This chain's CDR3 is CASSNRDRGGYEQYF. The CDR3 bases are TGTGCCAGCAGCAACCGGGACAGGGGTGGCTACGAGCAGTACTTC.

The J gene is TRBJ1-2, the V gene TRBV18; D is undetermined. The germline CDR1 and CDR2 sequences are KGHSH and LQKENI. The CDR3 covers 13 residues. V was shortened by 3 bases and J by 6 bases, with 11 bases between the two germline ends. The CDR3 reads CASSPDHGDGYTF. The CDR3 bases are TGTGCCAGCTCACCGGACCATGGGGATGGCTACACCTTC.

This rearrangement joins TRBV19 to TRBJ2-7; either TRBD1 or TRBD2 may supply D (5 bases each). V was cut by 5 bases and J by 3 bases, with 17 bases left in between. The CDR3 sequence is 15 residues long. The V gene's germline CDR1 is LNHDA and CDR2 SQIVND (reference sequence). The CDR3 spells CASSLYGDQNYEQYF. DNA for the CDR3: TGTGCCAGTAGTCTGTACGGGGACCAAAACTACGAGCAGTACTTC.

The V and J genes are TRBV11-2 and TRBJ2-5; D ambiguous. This CDR3 is 13 amino acids long. V was pared by 7 bases and J by 2 bases, with 11 bases between. In germline, CDR1 is SGHAT, CDR2 FQNNGV. The CDR3 nucleotides are TGTGCCAGCACCAAAATCCCGCAAGAGACCCAGTACTTC. Translated, it gives CASTKIPQETQYF.

This chain uses TRBV18 with TRBJ1-2; D ambiguous. Germline-derived CDR1 and CDR2 are KGHSH and LQKENI. V dropped 5 bases and J dropped 10 bases, with 11 bases sitting between them. There are 11 residues in the CDR3. CDR3 sequence (DNA): TGTGCCAGCTCAGCTCAAGGAGACTACACCTTC. Residues: CASSAQGDYTF.

The genes are TRBV6-2 or TRBV6-3 and TRBJ2-7; the D is unclear. V was clipped by 2 bases and J by 1 base, with 15 bases between them. CDR1 and CDR2 from the germline V gene are MNHEY and SVGEGT. The CDR3 is 16 residues long. The CDR3 sequence: CASSYQLWLGSYEQYF. The CDR3 DNA follows: TGTGCCAGCAGTTACCAACTCTGGCTGGGATCCTACGAGCAGTACTTC.

The chain is built from TRBV6-5 and TRBJ1-1, with 7 positions matching TRBD1. Trimming at V came to 6 bases and at J to 4 bases, leaving 11 bases not matched to a gene. The V gene's germline CDR1 is MNHEY and CDR2 SVGAGI. The CDR3 length is 15 residues. CDR3 coding DNA: TGTGCCAGCAGACTAACAGGGGAATGGAGCACTGAAGCTTTCTTT. Its translation is CASRLTGEWSTEAFF.

V is TRBV27 and J is TRBJ2-1, with TRBD1 as a possible D gene (6 bases). Per germline, CDR1 MNHEY and CDR2 SMNVEV (reference sequence). The CDR3 is 16 amino acids. The V gene lost 0 bases and the J gene lost 0 bases, with 9 bases spanning the gap. DNA of the CDR3: TGTGCCAGCAGTTTATCGGGGGCGCGCTCCTACAATGAGCAGTTCTTC. It yields the protein CASSLSGARSYNEQFF.

The V call is TRBV5-4, the J call TRBJ2-1, with 11 bases fitting TRBD2. The trim removed 1 base at V and 10 bases at J, leaving 10 bases unmatched. This CDR3 comprises 16 residues. The V gene's germline CDR1 is SGHNT and CDR2 YYREEE (reference sequence). CDR3 coding DNA: TGTGCCAGCAGCTTGTTGGGGACTAGCGGTCATTGGGAGCAGTTCTTC. Protein product: CASSLLGTSGHWEQFF.

The chain is built from TRBV25-1 and TRBJ2-1; D perhaps matches TRBD1 (5 bases). CDR1 and CDR2 from the germline V gene are MGHDK and SYGVNS. CDR3 length: 15 residues. With 1 base removed from V and 3 bases from J, the gap between germline ends came to 10 bases. CDR3 sequence: CASSESLGDYNEQFF. The CDR3 nucleotides read TGTGCCAGCAGTGAATCTCTAGGGGACTACAATGAGCAGTTCTTC. The variable domain in full, completed from reference TRBV25-1 and TRBJ2-1, reads EADIYQTPRYLVIGTGKKITLECSQTMGHDKMYWYQQDPGMELHLIHYSYGVNSTEKGDLSSESTVSRIRTEHFPLTLESARPSHTSQYLCASSESLGDYNEQFFGPGTRLTVL.

This clone was recorded once. The chain joins TRBV2 to TRBJ2-1, with a possible D match to TRBD2 (5 bases). Germline loops: CDR1 SNHLY, CDR2 FYNNEI. The germline V and J ends were trimmed by 6 bases and 5 bases, with 17 bases remaining between them. The length of the CDR3 is 15 residues. The CDR3 DNA is TGTGCCAGCAGAAAGGGATTAGCGACCCACAATGAGCAGTTCTTC. This gives the protein CASRKGLATHNEQFF.

V and J are TRBV11-2 and TRBJ1-1; no clear D. The CDR3 runs 15 residues. Trimming removed 2 bases from V and 1 base from J, with 11 bases in between. Germline V gene data show CDR1 as SGHAT and CDR2 as FQNNGV. The chain's CDR3 is CASSLNAGSNTEAFF. The CDR3, as DNA: TGTGCCAGCAGCTTAAATGCAGGTTCGAACACTGAAGCTTTCTTT.

The chain employs TRBV4-1 and TRBJ1-1, with 10 positions matching TRBD1. Germline V gene lookup returns CDR1 MGHRA and CDR2 YSYEKL. Trimming cost V 6 bases and J 6 bases; bases outside gene matches: 7. This CDR3 has 14 amino acids. CDR3 sequence reads: CASRPGQGRAEAFF. The CDR3 nucleotides are TGCGCCAGCAGACCGGGACAGGGGAGGGCTGAAGCTTTCTTT.

The chain couples TRBV7-6 to TRBJ1-1; no reliable D call. The ends were cut back, 2 bases at V and 0 bases at J, with 10 bases in the middle. Germline V CDR1 and CDR2: SGHVS, FNYEAQ. The CDR3 is 15 residues long. The CDR3 nucleotides are TGTGCCAGCAGCTTATTCGGTTCTCTGAACACTGAAGCTTTCTTT. Translating gives CASSLFGSLNTEAFF.

The V gene is TRBV6-6, the J gene TRBJ1-1; D perhaps matches TRBD1 (5 bases). With 6 bases removed from V and 1 base from J, the gap between germline ends came to 12 bases. The CDR3 sequence is 14 residues long. The germline V gene has CDR1 MNHNY and CDR2 SVGAGI (reference sequence). The CDR3: CASRDIAKNTEAFF. The CDR3 DNA sequence: TGTGCCAGCAGGGACATCGCGAAGAACACTGAAGCTTTCTTT.

V is TRBV5-1 and J is TRBJ2-7; 11 positions match TRBD2. Germline values: CDR1 SGHRS, CDR2 YFSETQ. This CDR3 has 15 residues. Trimming at V came to 1 base and at J to 5 bases, leaving 5 bases not matched to a gene. CDR3 in DNA: TGCGCCAGCAGCTTGTTTAGCGGGGGGGCCGACGAGCAGTACTTC. Its protein product is CASSLFSGGADEQYF.

This chain joins TRBV24-1 and TRBJ1-5; 9 positions agree with TRBD1. This CDR3 is 13 amino acids long. Trimming cost V 9 bases and J 5 bases; bases outside gene matches: 4. CDR1 is KGHDR and CDR2 is SFDVKD in the germline V gene. CDR3 coding DNA: TGTGCCACCCAGCGGACAGGGGATCAGCCCCAGCATTTT. Translated: CATQRTGDQPQHF.

This chain uses TRBV14 with TRBJ1-6, with a weak D call TRBD1 (5 bases). V was shortened by 5 bases and J by 10 bases, with 12 bases between the two germline ends. This CDR3 region has 13 residues. In germline, CDR1 is SGHDN, CDR2 FVKESK. CDR3 nucleotides: TGTGCCAGCAGCGCAACCCGGGGGTCACCCCTCCACTTT. This sequence encodes CASSATRGSPLHF.

This clone was seen only once. The gene calls are TRBV10-3 and TRBJ2-7, with a weak D call TRBD1 (5 bases). The CDR3 spans 15 residues. The V and J ends lost 0 bases and 0 bases respectively, with 9 bases between them. The germline V gene has CDR1 ENHRY and CDR2 SYGVKD. CDR3 sequence reads: CAISESGQGSYEQYF. The CDR3 bases are TGTGCCATCAGTGAGTCGGGGCAGGGCTCCTACGAGCAGTACTTC.

V gene TRBV5-6 combines with J gene TRBJ2-1; TRBD2 matches at 7 bases. The ends lost 4 bases at V and 7 bases at J; junction bases unmatched: 8. CDR3 length equals 14 residues. Germline V CDR1 and CDR2: SGHDT, YYEEEE. The CDR3 DNA sequence: TGTGCCAGCAGCCTTGGTCTAGCGGATAATGAGCAGTTCTTC. It translates to CASSLGLADNEQFF.